This T cell receptor beta chain was obtained from a study of cytomegalovirus exposure and HLA in healthy donors. The PCR contained 60 Vbeta and 13 Jbeta primers. Repertoires were generated with immunoSEQ multiplex PCR, while TCRdb's copy carries only in-frame clones and drops some. The repertoire holds roughly 130,000 clones, with 80% as singletons. Concerning this clone: What it binds is unknown.

The germline gives CDR1 SGHNT, CDR2 YYREEE (reference sequence). The CDR3 contains 14 residues. V lost 4 bases to trimming and J lost 0 bases, with 11 bases between them. Broader study findings: Researchers reportedly found TCR beta sequences accurately predicted most subjects' HLA-A and HLA-B alleles. Researchers counted 164 TCR beta chains as cytomegalovirus-associated. Later, an analysis found that common viral pathogens appeared to be linked with several of the most significant clusters.

The sequencing input was PBMCs. The genes are TRBV5-4 and TRBJ2-7; D may match TRBD1 or TRBD2 (5 bases each). This receptor was identified in a man younger than 40 in good health and CMV-seronegative. The CDR3 DNA reads as TGTGCCAGCAGCCTGGGACGGGACTCCTACGAGCAGTACTTC. Its translation: CASSLGRDSYEQYF.